This T cell receptor (beta chain) was recovered during a study of vaccination and CD4 T cells after COVID-19. Across the whole study: Diagnosis preceded the drawing of post-COVID samples by a median roughly 96 days (range 35 to 161).

Concerning this clonotype itself: No antigen is known for it.

Treatment indicated: roughly 11-day PBMC culture with coronavirus spike peptide pools or control peptides (ViraFEST assay). The unexposed donor provided CD4+ T cells, which were taken before the COVID-19 pandemic (2011-2018). Study-wide results and limits: The authors studied relatively few convalescent patients and analyzed no early post-infection timepoints.

Sequencing of the DNA from cultured CD4+ T cells was carried out with the Oncomine TCR Beta short-read assay. TCRdb used MiXCR to reprocess the PCR reads, holding one entry per CDR3 protein. The sample gives about 6,600 distinct CDR3 sequences, 45% to 55% of which show up once; under 45% is in the top ten. This sequence was found in a human donor in good health. The sequenced material came from CD4+ T cells from blood, cultured in vitro.

CDR3 in amino acids: CASSQAAAGTGELFF. The CDR3 nucleotides read TGCGCCAGCAGCCAAGCAGCAGCAGGGACCGGGGAGCTGTTTTTT. The V gene is TRBV4-1, the J gene TRBJ2-2; D possibly corresponds to TRBD1 (5 bases). V lost 1 base, J lost 5 bases, and 11 bases lay in between. The CDR3 runs 15 residues. Germline lookup yields CDR1 MGHRA and CDR2 YSYEKL.